This passage covers 20 T cell receptor beta chains from one sample sequenced in a study of T cells in Graves' hyperthyroidism and ophthalmopathy. RNA transcripts served as the template for amplifying TCR beta CDR3 regions. With the HTBI primer set, the TCR CDR3 went through a first round of RT-PCR. TCRdb called the multiplex PCR reads again in MiXCR, with one record for every CDR3 protein. The repertoire includes hundreds of thousands of distinct CDR3 sequences, 12% to 15% of them detected once, and roughly a tenth sits in the top ten. The sequencing input was blood. All receptors derive from a woman under 30 with Graves' hyperthyroidism.

This clonotype was seen a handful of times. The rearrangement joins TRBV2 to TRBJ1-6, with D possibly TRBD1 on 5 matching bases. Germline V gives CDR1 SNHLY, CDR2 FYNNEI. Trimming pared 3 bases from V and 7 bases from J, leaving 16 bases between. The CDR3 consists of 16 residues. The CDR3 nucleotides read TGTGCCAGCAGTGATAACCCCCCCTGGGGGAATTCACCCCTCCACTTT. Its translation: CASSDNPPWGNSPLHF.

V and J are TRBV19 and TRBJ1-5; TRBD1 matches at 10 bases. The V and J ends lost 5 bases and 2 bases, in that order; junction bases with no gene match: 6. The germline V gene encodes CDR1 LNHDA and CDR2 SQIVND (reference sequence). The CDR3 runs 16 residues. This CDR3 is CASSGQGGTGNQPQHF. The DNA of the CDR3 is TGTGCCAGTAGTGGACAGGGGGGGACGGGCAATCAGCCCCAGCATTTT.

This clonotype was detected many times. This sequence joins TRBV20-1 and TRBJ2-5; D may match TRBD1 or TRBD2 (5 bases each). The germline V gene encodes CDR1 DFQATT and CDR2 SNEGSKA (reference sequence). The V end was cut by 1 base, the J end by 1 base, with 10 bases between. This CDR3 region has 14 residues. The CDR3 is CSARVPGRQETQYF. CDR3 DNA sequence: TGCAGTGCTAGAGTCCCGGGACGCCAAGAGACCCAGTACTTC.

Ten or more counts support this clonotype. The chain is built from TRBV20-1 and TRBJ1-5; 7 bases are shared with TRBD1. Unmatched junction bases numbered 13, after V lost 3 bases and J lost 2 bases. Looked up from germline, CDR1 is DFQATT and CDR2 is SNEGSKA (reference sequence). This CDR3 is built from 17 residues. CDR3 in amino acids: CSASGRGQLLGNQPQHF. The CDR3 nucleotides are TGCAGTGCTAGCGGTCGGGGACAGCTACTTGGCAATCAGCCCCAGCATTTT.

This clonotype was recorded many times. This rearrangement joins TRBV12-3 or TRBV12-4 to TRBJ2-7; the D is unclear. The length of the CDR3 is 12 residues. Between the trimmed V and J ends, which lost 2 bases and 5 bases, there was a span of 7 bases. CDR3 nucleotide sequence: TGTGCCAGCAGTTTATCAACCCACGAGCAGTACTTC. The encoded protein is CASSLSTHEQYF.

In DNA form, the CDR3 reads TGTGCCAGCAGCGCAACTAGCGGGCTAGGCTCCTACGAGCAGTACTTC. It translates to CASSATSGLGSYEQYF. The rearrangement links TRBV9 to TRBJ2-7, with 9 bases aligning to TRBD2. CDR1 is SGDLS and CDR2 is YYNGEE in the germline V gene. V lost 3 bases and J lost 0; bases outside the gene matches: 7. The CDR3 consists of 16 residues.

This clonotype was detected ten times or more. This sequence joins TRBV11-2 and TRBJ2-7, with 7 bases fitting TRBD1. V lost 1 base, J lost 4 bases, and 10 bases stayed unmatched. Germline CDR1 SGHAT, CDR2 FQNNGV. CDR3 length equals 16 residues. CDR3 in amino acids: CASSLVREGGRYEQYF. Here the CDR3 DNA reads TGTGCCAGCAGCTTAGTTAGAGAAGGGGGCCGGTACGAGCAGTACTTC.

In the case of this clonotype: Being one base from a much bigger clone, this may be a read error. The chain links TRBV24-1 to TRBJ2-3; 10 bases match TRBD2. Germline CDR1 reads KGHDR; CDR2 reads SFDVKD. CDR3 size: 17 residues. CDR3 DNA: TGTGCCACCAGTGATTTGGAGATAGCGGGAGGTCGGAATACGCAGTGTTTT. Residues: CATSDLEIAGGRNTQCF.

This clonotype was observed many times. This chain joins TRBV7-2 and TRBJ2-3, with D perhaps being TRBD1 or TRBD2 (5 bases each). The V end lost 3 bases, the J end lost 2 bases, and 18 bases lay between the germline ends. Germline V gives CDR1 SGHTA, CDR2 FQGNSA. This CDR3 contains 17 residues. The CDR3 sequence is CASSFRWGGGPTDTQYF. CDR3 in DNA: TGTGCCAGCAGCTTCCGATGGGGCGGAGGCCCCACAGATACGCAGTATTTT.

This clonotype was detected only a few times. The V and J genes are TRBV6-5 and TRBJ2-1; D may be TRBD1 (8 bases). Germline V gene sequence: CDR1 MNHEY, CDR2 SVGAGI. This CDR3 has 16 residues. Trimming removed 0 bases at V and 2 bases at J, with 11 bases between. The CDR3 here is CASSYSQGGAYNEQFF. The CDR3 DNA follows: TGTGCCAGCAGTTACTCACAGGGGGGGGCCTACAATGAGCAGTTCTTC.

The V and J genes are TRBV5-6 and TRBJ2-7; TRBD2 agrees at 10 bases. Trimming cost V 4 bases and J 1 base; bases outside gene matches: 11. CDR1 is SGHDT and CDR2 is YYEEEE in the germline V gene. The CDR3 runs 17 residues. CDR3 in DNA: TGTGCCAGCAGCCCCACGACACTAGCGGGATTGTCCTACGAGCAGTACTTC. Amino acid sequence: CASSPTTLAGLSYEQYF. Full variable domain (remainder filled in from reference TRBV5-6 and TRBJ2-7): DAGVTQSPTHLIKTRGQQVTLRCSPKSGHDTVSWYQQALGQGPQFIFQYYEEEERQRGNFPDRFSGHQFPNYSSELNVNALLLGDSALYLCASSPTTLAGLSYEQYFGPGTRLTVT.

This clonotype has a count of ten or more. The J gene is TRBJ2-7, the V gene TRBV15; TRBD1 matches 8 bases. Germline V CDR1 and CDR2: LNHNV, YYDKDF (reference sequence). CDR3 length equals 14 residues. Trimming at V came to 1 base and at J to 2 bases, leaving 1 base not matched to a gene. The CDR3 bases are TGTGCCACCAGCAGAGGGGACAGGACCTACGAGCAGTACTTC. It codes for CATSRGDRTYEQYF.

CDR3 amino acids: CSASPGTRERKAFF. The DNA for the CDR3 is TGCAGTGCTAGCCCCGGGACAAGGGAGCGGAAAGCTTTCTTT. The chain combines TRBV20-1 with TRBJ1-1, with a tentative D call TRBD1 (6 bases). The CDR3 sequence is 14 residues long. The V end lost 3 bases, the J end lost 9 bases, and 20 bases lay between the germline ends. Germline CDR1 reads DFQATT; CDR2 reads SNEGSKA (reference sequence).

This clonotype was recorded many times. The chain is built from TRBV24-1 and TRBJ2-3; TRBD2 agrees at 10 bases. The CDR3 is 24 amino acids. The V and J ends lost 0 bases and 2 bases, in that order; junction bases with no gene match: 25. The germline gives CDR1 KGHDR, CDR2 SFDVKD. CDR3 coding DNA: TGTGCCACCAGTGATTTGAGCCAGCGGGAGGGCCTTTCCCTTGTACGCCCCCCCACAGATACGCAGTATTTT. Translation: CATSDLSQREGLSLVRPPTDTQYF.

This clonotype was seen many times. V usage is TRBV12-3 or TRBV12-4 and J usage is TRBJ2-3, with 8 nucleotides matching TRBD2. V lost 3 bases, J lost 2 bases, and 4 bases stayed unmatched. CDR3 length: 15 amino acids. This CDR3 is CASSFQTSATDTQYF. As DNA, the CDR3 is TGTGCCAGCAGTTTCCAGACTAGCGCCACAGATACGCAGTATTTT.

J is TRBJ2-1 and V is TRBV5-1; D remains ambiguous. V was shortened by 7 bases and J by 6 bases, with 8 bases between the two germline ends. The V gene's germline CDR1 is SGHRS and CDR2 YFSETQ. The CDR3 is made up of 11 amino acids. As DNA, the CDR3 is TGCGCCAGCCTACTGGGCAATGAGCAGTTCTTC. Translation: CASLLGNEQFF.

This clonotype was counted a few times. A read error may be the cause here, since a much bigger clone is one base away. This chain connects TRBV12-3 or TRBV12-4 to TRBJ2-7; 7 nucleotides agree with TRBD1. J was trimmed by 2 bases and V by 5 bases; bases with no gene match: 9. The CDR3 runs to 15 residues. The CDR3 region has the DNA TGTGCCAGCAGTGAAAGGACAGGCGGCGCCTACGAGCAGTACTTC. Its translation: CASSERTGGAYEQYF.

The chain has TRBV6-1 and TRBJ1-5; no clear D. This CDR3 contains 14 residues. The germline V gene encodes CDR1 MNHNS and CDR2 SASEGT. The V and J ends lost 8 bases and 0 bases respectively, with 11 bases between them. The CDR3 loop reads CASLEGYSNQPQHF. The CDR3, as DNA: TGTGCCAGCTTGGAAGGTTATAGCAATCAGCCCCAGCATTTT.

This clonotype was found many times. The chain uses TRBV20-1 and TRBJ2-3; unclear D gene. The germline V and J ends were trimmed by 3 bases and 6 bases, with 13 bases remaining between them. This CDR3 contains 13 residues. Germline-derived CDR1 and CDR2 are DFQATT and SNEGSKA (reference sequence). CDR3 coding DNA: TGCAGTGCTAGTGGCACGATTCGCGATACGCAGTATTTT. Translation gives CSASGTIRDTQYF.

This clonotype was observed at least ten times. The chain uses TRBV6-1 and TRBJ1-1; a weak D match, TRBD1 (6 bases). CDR1 is MNHNS and CDR2 is SASEGT in the germline V gene. The CDR3 consists of 15 residues. The germline V and J ends were trimmed by 4 bases and 6 bases, with 18 bases remaining between them. The CDR3 nucleotides are TGTGCCAGCAGTGCGAGGGGGGTGTGGTTCTCTGAAGCTTTCTTT. It yields the protein CASSARGVWFSEAFF.